The 15 T cell receptor beta chains below were found in one sample sequenced in a study of T-cell memory formation after mild COVID-19. TCRdb independently ran MiXCR on the 5' RACE reads; one entry per CDR3 protein. Of tens of thousands of distinct CDR3 sequences in the sample, about 6.1% were seen once. The sequenced material came from PBMCs or a T cell subset sorted from them (not recorded which). The receptors derive from an adult who had mild COVID-19 (a few samples of this study predate the infection). Cell type and time point are not known.

The chain has TRBV7-9 and TRBJ1-3, with 10 bases matching TRBD1. Germline V CDR1 and CDR2: SEHNR, FQNEAQ (reference sequence). The CDR3 length is 16 residues. Losses at the gene ends were 6 bases for V and 1 base for J; bases not matched to a gene: 6. The CDR3 DNA reads TGTGCCAGCAGGCCCGGGACAGGGGCATCTGGAAACACCATATATTTT. It codes for CASRPGTGASGNTIYF.

The sample holds many counts of this clonotype. The chain has TRBV5-1 and TRBJ2-2; D remains unclear. V lost 5 bases, J lost 4 bases, and 6 bases lay in between. The CDR3 consists of 12 residues. Germline V gene lookup returns CDR1 SGHRS and CDR2 YFSETQ. The CDR3 region has the DNA TGCGCCAGCAGTTGGGTCACCGGGGAGCTGTTTTTT. This translates into CASSWVTGELFF.

This clonotype appeared many times. The V call is TRBV6-1, the J call TRBJ2-7, with D perhaps given as TRBD1 or TRBD2 (6 bases each). CDR1 is MNHNS and CDR2 is SASEGT in the germline V gene. V lost 3 bases and J 4 bases, leaving 13 bases between the germline ends. The CDR3 runs 14 residues. CDR3 loop: CASSDPGATYEQYF. The CDR3, as DNA: TGTGCCAGCAGTGATCCGGGGGCGACTTACGAGCAGTACTTC.

This clonotype came up many times. The rearrangement links TRBV5-1 to TRBJ2-3; D unclear. This CDR3 has 12 amino acids. CDR1 SGHRS and CDR2 YFSETQ come from the germline V gene. Deletions cut 2 bases from V and 2 bases from J, with 3 bases between. This chain's CDR3 is CASSLTTDTQYF. In DNA, the CDR3 is TGCGCCAGCAGCTTAACCACAGATACGCAGTATTTT.

This clonotype was seen a handful of times. This sequence joins TRBV5-1 and TRBJ2-7; 11 bases are shared with TRBD2. Germline loops: CDR1 SGHRS, CDR2 YFSETQ. V lost 5 bases, J lost 5 bases, and 12 bases stayed unmatched. The CDR3 loop spans 16 amino acids. The CDR3: CASSKQASGGRNEQYF. The DNA of the CDR3 is TGCGCCAGCAGTAAGCAGGCTAGCGGGGGGAGGAACGAGCAGTACTTC.

This clonotype was recorded a few times. V is TRBV7-2 and J is TRBJ1-5; 8 bases line up with TRBD1. After removal of 4 bases from V and 0 bases from J, the junction contained 2 bases not matched to a gene. In germline, CDR1 is SGHTA, CDR2 FQGNSA. The CDR3 is 15 amino acids. The chain's CDR3 is CASSYQGASNQPQHF. DNA of the CDR3: TGTGCCAGCAGCTATCAGGGGGCTAGCAATCAGCCCCAGCATTTT. Full variable domain (remainder filled in from reference TRBV7-2 and TRBJ1-5): GAGVSQSPSNKVTEKGKDVELRCDPISGHTALYWYRQSLGQGLEFLIYFQGNSAPDKSGLPSDRFSAERTGGSVSTLTIQRTQQEDSAVYLCASSYQGASNQPQHFGDGTRLSIL.

This clonotype was seen repeatedly, ten times or more. The chain combines TRBV5-5 with TRBJ2-7; D is tentatively TRBD1 or TRBD2 (5 bases each). From germline, CDR1 is SGHKS and CDR2 YYEKEE (reference sequence). Deletions cut 4 bases from V and 2 bases from J, with 13 bases between. This CDR3 is 14 amino acids long. CDR3 in DNA: TGTGCCAGCAGCCCGAATGGGGGACCCTACGAGCAGTACTTC. The encoded protein is CASSPNGGPYEQYF.

This clonotype came up many times. Here the CDR3 reads CASRTTGTVTYEQYF. In DNA form, the CDR3 reads TGTGCCAGCAGGACTACCGGGACGGTGACCTACGAGCAGTACTTC. The V and J genes are TRBV5-6 and TRBJ2-7, with D possibly called TRBD1 or TRBD2 (5 bases each). This CDR3 region has 15 residues. Germline V gene sequence: CDR1 SGHDT, CDR2 YYEEEE. The V end lost 5 bases, the J end lost 2 bases, and 17 bases lay between the germline ends.

The genes are TRBV9 and TRBJ2-5, with a tentative D call TRBD2 (6 bases). This CDR3 spans 15 amino acids. Germline CDR1 reads SGDLS; CDR2 reads YYNGEE. Trimming removed 0 bases from V and 4 bases from J, with 13 bases in between. CDR3 residues: CASSVGPSERETQYF. The CDR3 bases are TGTGCCAGCAGCGTAGGTCCTAGCGAGAGAGAGACCCAGTACTTC.

This rearrangement joins TRBV5-6 to TRBJ2-3; tentatively, D is TRBD1 or TRBD2 (6 bases each). The CDR3 totals 16 residues. The germline CDR1 and CDR2 sequences are SGHDT and YYEEEE. Trimming took 3 bases from V and 0 from J, leaving 14 bases between them. CDR3 nucleotide sequence: TGTGCCAGCAGCTACGGGGGCCCGGCTAGCACAGATACGCAGTATTTT. Its protein is CASSYGGPASTDTQYF.

The CDR3 nucleotides read TGTGCCAGCTCACCCATGGAGGAGGGCTACACCTTC. It yields the protein CASSPMEEGYTF. The V and J genes are TRBV18 and TRBJ1-2; D gene uncertain. This CDR3 spans 12 amino acids. Germline assignment: CDR1 KGHSH and CDR2 LQKENI. Trimming took 3 bases from V and 8 from J, leaving 10 bases between them.

This clonotype was detected a few times. The chain links TRBV4-3 to TRBJ1-4, with D perhaps matching TRBD1 (6 bases). The CDR3 covers 15 residues. Germline V lookup: CDR1 LGHNA, CDR2 YSLEER. V shed 3 bases and J shed 4 bases, with 12 bases lying between them. DNA for the CDR3: TGCGCCAGCAGCCAGAACCAGGGGCTTAATGAAAAACTGTTTTTT. The encoded protein is CASSQNQGLNEKLFF.

This chain connects TRBV30 to TRBJ2-3; TRBD2 aligns across 7 bases. Germline V gene data show CDR1 as GTSNPN and CDR2 as SVGIG (reference sequence). The CDR3 runs 14 residues. V was pared by 2 bases and J by 0 bases, with 2 bases of the junction left unmatched. The CDR3 DNA follows: TGTGCCTGGAGTCGCGGGGGTAGCACAGATACGCAGTATTTT. Protein: CAWSRGGSTDTQYF.

This rearrangement joins TRBV4-3 to TRBJ1-2; 8 bases line up with TRBD1. CDR1 is LGHNA, CDR2 YSLEER, per germline. The CDR3 consists of 16 residues. J was trimmed by 6 bases and V by 1 base; bases with no gene match: 10. This CDR3 is CASSQVGTGAPDGYTF. CDR3 nucleotide sequence: TGCGCCAGCAGCCAAGTGGGGACAGGCGCCCCGGATGGCTACACCTTC.

This clonotype was detected many times. The V call is TRBV29-1, the J call TRBJ1-1; 7 bases are shared with TRBD1. CDR3 length equals 12 residues. V lost 7 bases to trimming and J lost 4 bases; unmatched junction nucleotides: 6. Germline-derived CDR1 and CDR2 are SQVTM and ANQGSEA. In DNA, the CDR3 is TGCAGCGGTGACAGGGCGTCCACTGAAGCTTTCTTT. As protein: CSGDRASTEAFF. Complete variable domain (other parts from reference TRBV29-1 and TRBJ1-1): SAVISQKPSRDICQRGTSLTIQCQVDSQVTMMFWYRQQPGQSLTLIATANQGSEATYESGFVIDKFPISRPNLTFSTLTVSNMSPEDSSIYLCSGDRASTEAFFGQGTRLTVV.